This T cell receptor (beta chain) was found in a study of blood T cell repertoires in COVID-19. There are 14 residues in the CDR3. The V end was cut by 0 bases, the J end by 4 bases, with 7 bases between. The germline V gene encodes CDR1 SGHVS and CDR2 FQNEAQ. The study recruited people aged about 18 to 89 years across 20 to 30 US areas. Using immunoSEQ multiplex PCR, the repertoire was profiled, and TCRdb retains in-frame clones only, with some absent. The table lists roughly 240,000 clones, roughly four fifths of them singletons. This TCR came from a woman in her forties who had been exposed to COVID-19. The sequenced sample was PBMCs or T cells enriched from blood (not recorded which). The chain joins TRBV7-8 to TRBJ1-5; D remains ambiguous. CDR3 in amino acids: CASSLALLNQPQHF. In nucleotides, the CDR3 is TGTGCCAGCAGCTTAGCGCTATTGAATCAGCCCCAGCATTTT.